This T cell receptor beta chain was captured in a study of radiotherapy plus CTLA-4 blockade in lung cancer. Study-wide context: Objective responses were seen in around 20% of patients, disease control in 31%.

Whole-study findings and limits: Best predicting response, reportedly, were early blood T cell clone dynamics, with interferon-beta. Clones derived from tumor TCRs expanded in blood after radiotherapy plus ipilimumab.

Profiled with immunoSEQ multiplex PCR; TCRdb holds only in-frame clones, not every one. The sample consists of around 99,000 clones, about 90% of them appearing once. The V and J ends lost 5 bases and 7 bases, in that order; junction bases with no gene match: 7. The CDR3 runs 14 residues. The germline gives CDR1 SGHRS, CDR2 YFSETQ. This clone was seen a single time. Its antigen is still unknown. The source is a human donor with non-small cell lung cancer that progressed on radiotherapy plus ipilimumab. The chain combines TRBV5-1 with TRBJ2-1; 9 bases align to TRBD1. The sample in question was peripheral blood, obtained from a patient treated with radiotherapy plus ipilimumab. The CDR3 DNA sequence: TGCGCCAGCAGTAGAACAGGGGGCAGGAATGAGCAGTTCTTC. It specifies CASSRTGGRNEQFF.